This note documents a single T cell receptor (beta chain) sequence. Its antigen is as yet unknown. A single record per CDR3 protein comes from TCRdb applying MiXCR to the reads. The sample includes a few hundred thousand distinct CDR3 sequences, over 35% of them seen just once. This entry is derived from a study of T cell repertoires in cytomegalovirus infection. On the study more broadly: In the study, CMV epitopes included recently identified HLA-C-restricted and well-studied HLA-B-restricted ones. Evidence of both CMV infection and a matching HLA type came from public TCR beta signatures. General study results and limits: The ex vivo response was dominated by HLA-C-restricted CMV-specific TCR beta clonotypes. Identification of carriers of CMV plus the relevant HLA was performed using cumulative public TCR beta family frequency.

V trimming: 1 base; J trimming: 5 bases; junction bases outside the gene matches: 5. The CDR3 loop spans 16 amino acids. Germline V gene data show CDR1 as SGHTA and CDR2 as FQGNSA. The source was cultured PBMCs, collected from culture after CMV antigen stimulation. The chain uses TRBV7-2 and TRBJ2-5; 12 bases fit TRBD2. The clonotype originates from a human donor in good health (CMV status not recorded). Some clones in this sample may be carry-over from other donors' samples. CDR3 DNA sequence: TGTGCCAGCAGCTTAGGGCTAGCGGGGGGGCTTGAGACCCAGTACTTC. It is translated as CASSLGLAGGLETQYF. The variable domain in full, completed from reference TRBV7-2 and TRBJ2-5, reads GAGVSQSPSNKVTEKGKDVELRCDPISGHTALYWYRQSLGQGLEFLIYFQGNSAPDKSGLPSDRFSAERTGGSVSTLTIQRTQQEDSAVYLCASSLGLAGGLETQYFGPGTRLLVL.